This TCR beta chain was sequenced for a study of cytomegalovirus exposure and HLA in healthy donors (dated by TCRdb to 2017 to 2019). For context, the study as a whole: An earlier analysis of more than 550 of the donors reported 250 to 350 Gb of sequence data and around 120 million unique TCR beta sequences obtained from about 179 million T cells. Approximately 310 gigabases of sequencing data and tens of millions of unique TCR sequences were included in an early release covering 550 to 800 HLA-typed donors. Of the 300 to 400 genotyped donors, about 80% fell in the genetic ancestry cluster associated with self-reported Caucasian donors. The study aimed to test whether cataloging public T cell receptors could reveal signatures of past pathogen exposure. The T cell repertoires of some 670 subjects were profiled by immunosequencing and related to cytomegalovirus serostatus. A separate validation cohort of 100 to 150 different subjects was used in addition to the roughly 700-subject first cohort. To predict cytomegalovirus infection status, the study combined high-throughput TCR immunosequencing, statistical association of individual TCRs with disease status, and machine learning. To study patterns of TCR occurrence, a later analysis re-analyzed previously published TCR beta repertoires from 500 to 850 donors and added high-resolution HLA genotyping. Rather than using new phenotypic data, the later analysis identified candidate immune exposures from TCR beta sequences and from how often those sequences occurred across donors. To decide whether each TCR beta V gene segment behaved as functional or pseudogenic, an earlier analysis of fewer than 750 of the donors relied on high-throughput TCR beta sequencing. Alongside the repertoire data, information on donor age, sex, ethnicity and CMV serostatus was compiled. In a later genetic analysis, genome-wide SNP genotypes for about 55% of the 666 donors were used, and that subset was treated as a discovery cohort. Every repertoire in the discovery cohort had been generated on one and the same sequencing platform. HLA typing included class I and class II loci at four-digit resolution. Typing coverage varied by locus: roughly 629-630 donors for A, B, C, DRB1 and DQB1; roughly 500 for DQA1; approximately 610 for DPA1; approximately 490 for DPB1. Because of strong linkage in the cohort, roughly 5 DR-DQ haplotypes were treated as single units for association and clustering. On average, 235,054 unique TCR beta nucleotide sequences were sequenced per donor among 300 to 500 genotyped donors of the cohort, with roughly 18% of those sequences being non-productive. What the research found in general, with its limitations: Correlated functional status among segregating V segments might be attributable to linkage disequilibrium, but an unknown experimental factor could not be ruled out. The presence/absence analyses assumed that sequencing depth was roughly uniform across donors, and that assumption may not be true. In a later genetic analysis, fewer N-insertions in productive TCRs were reported among donors in an Asian-associated ancestry cluster than the approximately 630-donor mean. Because counts were too low, about 18 rarely observed V segments, including chromosome 9 orphons, were excluded from the earlier analysis of several hundred of the donors. For the cohort, immune exposure information was limited to CMV serostatus. In both the original and validation cohorts, the classifier was reported to diagnose cytomegalovirus status with high specificity and sensitivity. In a later analysis, several top co-occurrence clusters were reported to appear linked to parvovirus B19, influenza, CMV and Epstein-Barr virus. Because HLA typing was missing for some donors at each locus, association tests included only the typed subset. The cohort was sequenced for TCR beta chains only, and without alpha or paired-chain data the features that could be detected were limited. A few of the identified cytomegalovirus-associated TCR beta chains were confirmed in vitro to be specific for cytomegalovirus antigens. In the study, approximately 150 TCR beta chains were listed as associated with cytomegalovirus. At a false discovery rate of 0.05, a later analysis linked approximately 18,000 TCR beta sequences to specific HLA alleles. Strong co-occurrence of HLA alleles, especially DR and DQ, made assigning TCR associations to individual alleles difficult. A later analysis found that HLA-associated TCR beta chains were more clonally expanded and had lower generation probabilities than equally common non-associated chains. A further reported finding was that TCR beta sequences accurately predicted the HLA-A and HLA-B alleles for most subjects in the first cohort. A group of highly shared sequence variants was considered likely to be a technical artifact of the sequencing pipeline. The 87-base-pair reads could not distinguish some IMGT-functional V segments, including TRBV6-2 and TRBV6-3, so those segments were excluded. According to a later analysis, most CMV-associated TCR beta chains appeared to be HLA-restricted, and the HLA associations seemed to be driven largely by CMV exposure. According to a later analysis, TCR association rates differed among HLA loci, with DRB1 alleles showing the most associated TCRs and HLA-C alleles showing the fewest. While some public TCRs were present in many individuals, most TCR sequences turned up only very rarely across donors. The authors suggested that the approach could potentially be generalized to other disease states and immunological phenotypes. A later genetic analysis associated a missense DCLRE1C variant with V-gene and J-gene trimming of TCR beta chains, and an independent cohort replicated the association. Broadly in line with IMGT annotations, most TCR beta V segments showed up in productive rearrangements about 87% or about 30% of the time in an earlier analysis of 587 of the donors.

Including cysteine and phenylalanine, the CDR3 has 12 amino acids. Only CDR3 DNA remains: 36 bases, in frame from the first base. As encoded in the germline V gene, CDR1 is MDHEN while CDR2 is SYDVKM. V is reduced by 8 bases and J by 2 bases, leaving a spacing of 7 bases between them. The cohort comprised several hundred healthy bone marrow donors. All cohort members were sampled while nominally healthy, although unrecorded immune exposures were likely present. The donor was CMV seropositive and belonged to the group of about 290 seropositive cohort members. Each donor provided a peripheral blood sample, and peripheral blood mononuclear cells were used for TCR beta sequencing. The Qiagen DNeasy Blood Extraction Kit was used to extract genomic DNA from the blood cell samples. As for this clone: The target of this receptor is not known. The record has no base qualities; no much larger clone is one base away.

Libraries were built with the immunoSEQ multiplex PCR assay. For the multiplex PCR, a mixture combining 60 forward primers for TCR Vbeta segments and 13 reverse primers for TCR Jbeta segments was used. The CDR3 region of rearranged TCR beta genes was amplified from genomic DNA by a multiplex PCR assay. Amplified TCR beta libraries were sequenced as 87-base-pair reads on the Illumina HiSeq System. In the original analysis: A later analysis tallied roughly 78 million unique TCR beta chains across the 550 to 850 repertoires, and approximately 12 million of those chains were shared by two or more donors. To remove PCR and sequencing errors, raw reads were error-corrected and collapsed into unique sequences using a nearest-neighbor algorithm that merged closely related sequences. CDR3 sequences were aligned to IMGT reference sequences to assign V, D and J gene segments. For a sequence to be retained, at least a six-nucleotide match to both a V gene segment and a J gene segment was required. Rearrangements were called productive when the CDR3 lacked stop codons and stayed in frame with V and J; all others were non-productive. Following IMGT convention, CDR3 was defined as the stretch from the second conserved V-encoded cysteine up to the conserved J-encoded phenylalanine. The earlier analysis of some 540 of the donors excluded any sequence lacking an unambiguous match to a single V gene segment. An earlier analysis of approximately 590 of the donors called V segments functional above 56.7% productive rearrangements and segregating when the between-donor standard deviation exceeded 5%. A statistical classification framework was built to diagnose cytomegalovirus status from the catalog of TCR beta chain sequences. In a later analysis, V and J genes were assigned by comparing TCR nucleotide sequences against IMGT/GENE-DB human TR gene sequences. In a later analysis, CDR3 sequences and most-parsimonious VDJ recombination scenarios were assigned using the TCRdist pipeline. In a later analysis, each TCR beta chain was defined by its CDR3 amino acid sequence together with its V-gene family, and reads without a unique V-gene family were excluded. As a way to deal with suspected cross-contamination and a sequencing artifact, a later analysis dropped 592 nucleotide sequences that were highly shared and had low generation probability. In a later analysis, a clonal expansion index for each public chain was calculated from normalized within-repertoire ranks of inferred template counts. In a later analysis, generation probabilities were computed with a VDJ recombination model fitted to out-of-frame rearrangements, and the resulting probabilities were checked against IGoR. A later analysis scored TCR-TCR, TCR-HLA and TCR-CMV co-occurrence with hypergeometric tests, applying a repertoire-size bias correction to TCR pairs. False discovery rates were estimated in a later analysis by permuting HLA or CMV assignments 20 times. A later analysis grouped co-occurring TCRs with DBSCAN, adding TCRdist sequence similarity when clustering within HLA-allele-positive subsets. For co-occurrence clustering, repertoires with fewer than 30,000 or more than 120,000 public chains were excluded, along with roughly 5 repertoires with anomalous nucleotide sharing. The source is immuneACCESS, and TCRdb retained only in-frame sequences with V and J called. Part of the clones is not carried over; for the studies checked, unresolved V genes explain less than half of this, and the remainder is unexplained. V, J and clone size are those of that table, while D and trimming were read from the DNA. This sample has 150,000 to 200,000 clones in its table, and around 84% of those were observed once. The ten most abundant clones make up 7% to 9% of the sample.

Sample: PBMCs. The chain is assembled from TRBV28 and TRBJ1-3, with no reliable assignment of the D segment. This clonotype originated in a male donor in good health and CMV-seropositive. The CDR3 corresponds to CASVSTGNTIYF. In nucleotide form, the sequence is TGTGCCAGCGTTTCCACTGGAAACACCATATATTTT.